This T cell receptor (beta chain) was documented in a study of Graves' ophthalmopathy and Graves' hyperthyroidism. Whole-study findings and limits: It was with about 68% sensitivity and about 73% specificity that the model predicted ophthalmopathy progression.

The CDR3 sequence is 16 residues long. V gave up 3 bases and J gave up 3 bases; unmatched junction bases: 8. Amplification targeted the TCR beta CDR3 regions, with RNA transcripts as the source material. HTBI-primed RT-PCR formed the first round, and a multiplex PCR formed the second. TCRdb used MiXCR to reprocess the multiplex PCR reads, holding one entry per CDR3 protein. The repertoire holds roughly 160,000 distinct CDR3 sequences, with around 40% as singletons. As to this clonotype: Its antigen is as yet unknown.

The sample was peripheral blood. The V call is TRBV12-3 or TRBV12-4, the J call TRBJ2-4; 7 positions match TRBD1. This TCR was recovered from a man aged 25 to 40 with Graves' ophthalmopathy. CDR3 bases: TGTGCCAGCAGTTTCGAGGGGGCGGGCGGCAAAAACATTCAGTACTTC. Translation gives CASSFEGAGGKNIQYF.